A single sample gave rise to the 5 T cell receptor beta chains below, sequenced in a study of T cells after yellow fever vaccination. TCRdb called the 5' RACE reads again in MiXCR, with one record for every CDR3 protein. The table includes approximately 600,000 distinct CDR3 sequences, roughly 12% detected once. Specimen: PBMCs, collected on the day of the yellow fever booster vaccination. All receptors come from a young man who received the YFV17D yellow fever vaccine.

The chain combines TRBV3-1 with TRBJ2-7; D might be TRBD1 (6 bases). This CDR3 has 16 residues. Per germline, CDR1 LGHDT and CDR2 YNNKEL (reference sequence). V lost 5 bases to trimming and J lost 0 bases, with 17 bases between them. CDR3 sequence (DNA): TGTGCCAGCAGCGCCCTATTTGTGGACAGCTCCTACGAGCAGTACTTC. It translates to CASSALFVDSSYEQYF.

The chain uses TRBV7-2 and TRBJ2-1; 9 positions agree with TRBD1. The junction had 7 bases not matched to a gene; V was cut back by 6 bases and J by 10 bases. CDR1 and CDR2 (germline): SGHTA, FQGNSA. This CDR3 region has 13 residues. The CDR3 DNA is TGTGCCAGCAGAACCAACAGGGGGCTCGAGCAGTTCTTC. Translated: CASRTNRGLEQFF.

V usage is TRBV7-2 and J usage is TRBJ2-7; 10 nucleotides agree with TRBD1. Trimming took 6 bases from V and 4 from J; bases not matched to a gene: 6. The CDR3 is 14 amino acids. Germline-derived CDR1 and CDR2 are SGHTA and FQGNSA. CDR3 DNA sequence: TGTGCCAGCAGTAAAGACAGGGGGCGGTACGAGCAGTACTTC. Its translation: CASSKDRGRYEQYF.

This clonotype was counted a few times. The CDR3 sequence is CASSRDGTSGNEQYF. CDR3 DNA sequence: TGTGCCAGCAGCCGGGACGGGACTAGCGGGAACGAGCAGTACTTC. The chain uses TRBV9 and TRBJ2-7; 13 bases agree with TRBD2. Germline lookup yields CDR1 SGDLS and CDR2 YYNGEE. Germline trimming cut 4 bases from V and 5 bases from J; bases unmatched to any gene: 6. There are 15 residues in the CDR3.

The rearrangement uses TRBV5-4 and TRBJ2-7; either TRBD1 or TRBD2 may supply D (5 bases each). CDR1 and CDR2 from the germline V gene are SGHNT and YYREEE (reference sequence). The CDR3 length is 15 residues. Trimming took 4 bases from V and 6 from J, leaving 20 bases between them. Here the CDR3 DNA reads TGTGCCAGCAGCCGAGGGACGGAATGGGAGCTCGAGCAGTACTTC. Protein sequence: CASSRGTEWELEQYF. The full variable domain, with the rest looked up from reference TRBV5-4 and TRBJ2-7, is ETGVTQSPTHLIKTRGQQVTLRCSSQSGHNTVSWYQQALGQGPQFIFQYYREEENGRGNFPPRFSGLQFPNYSSELNVNALELDDSALYLCASSRGTEWELEQYFGPGTRLTVT.